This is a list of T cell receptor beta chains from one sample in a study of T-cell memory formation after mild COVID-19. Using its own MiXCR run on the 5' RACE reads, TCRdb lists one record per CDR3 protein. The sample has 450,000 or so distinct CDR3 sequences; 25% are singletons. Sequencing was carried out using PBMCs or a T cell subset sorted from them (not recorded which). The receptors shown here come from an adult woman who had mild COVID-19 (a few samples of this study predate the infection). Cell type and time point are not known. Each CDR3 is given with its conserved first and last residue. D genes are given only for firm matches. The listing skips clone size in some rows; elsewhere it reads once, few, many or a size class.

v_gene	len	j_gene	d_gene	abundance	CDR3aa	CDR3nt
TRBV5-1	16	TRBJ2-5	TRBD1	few	CASSRGDRGHQETQYF	TGCGCCAGCAGCCGGGGAGACAGGGGACACCAAGAGACCCAGTACTTC
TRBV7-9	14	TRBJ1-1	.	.	CASSFLSRIGEAFF	TGTGCCAGCAGCTTCCTCAGCCGGATCGGTGAAGCTTTCTTT
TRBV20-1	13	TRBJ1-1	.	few	CSVTQGLFFEAFF	TGCAGTGTTACACAGGGCCTGTTCTTCGAAGCTTTCTTT
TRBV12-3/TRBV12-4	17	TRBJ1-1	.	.	CALMSPGISRTSEEAFF	TGTGCCCTCATGAGCCCAGGAATTTCCAGAACCTCCGAGGAAGCTTTCTTT
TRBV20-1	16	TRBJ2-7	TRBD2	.	CSARAASGRALNEQYF	TGCAGTGCTAGAGCTGCTAGCGGGAGGGCCTTAAACGAGCAGTACTTC
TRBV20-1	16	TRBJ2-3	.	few	CSARDPFGLFADTQYF	TGCAGTGCTAGAGACCCCTTCGGCTTGTTTGCAGATACGCAGTATTTT
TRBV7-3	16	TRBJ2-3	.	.	CASSLRGRGDTDTQYF	TGTGCCAGCAGCTTACGAGGCAGGGGCGACACAGATACGCAGTATTTT
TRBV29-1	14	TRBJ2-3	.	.	CSVVGTSSTDTQYF	TGCAGCGTTGTCGGGACTTCTAGCACAGATACGCAGTATTTT
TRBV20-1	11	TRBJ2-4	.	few	CSARGGIIQYF	TGCAGTGCTAGAGGCGGGATCATTCAGTACTTC
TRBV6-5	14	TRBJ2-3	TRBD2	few	CASSLSGRTYTQYF	TGTGCCAGCAGCCTTAGCGGGAGGACGTATACGCAGTATTTT
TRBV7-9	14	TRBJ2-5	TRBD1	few	CASSPRTGEETQYF	TGTGCCAGCAGCCCAAGGACAGGCGAAGAGACCCAGTACTTC
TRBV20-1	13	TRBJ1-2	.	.	CSAPRLEGDGYTF	TGCAGTGCTCCCCGCTTGGAGGGAGATGGCTACACCTTC
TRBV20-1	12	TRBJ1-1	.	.	CSAREVNTEAFF	TGCAGTGCTAGGGAGGTAAACACTGAAGCTTTCTTT
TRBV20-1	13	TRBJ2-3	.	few	CSAPSGNPGTQYF	TGCAGTGCACCTTCGGGAAATCCTGGTACGCAGTATTTT
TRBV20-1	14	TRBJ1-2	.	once	CSARDYLRDYGYTF	TGCAGTGCTAGAGATTATCTACGTGATTATGGCTACACCTTC
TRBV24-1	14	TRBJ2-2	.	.	CATSDDSWTGELFF	TGTGCCACCTCCGACGACAGTTGGACCGGGGAGCTGTTTTTT
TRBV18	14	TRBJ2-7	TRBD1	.	CASSRTGKGYEQYF	TGTGCCAGCTCAAGGACAGGGAAGGGCTACGAGCAGTACTTC
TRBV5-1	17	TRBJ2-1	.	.	CASSLGIQWGDGNEQFF	TGCGCCAGCAGCTTGGGTATCCAGTGGGGGGACGGAAATGAGCAGTTCTTC
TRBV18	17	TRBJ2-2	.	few	CASSPPDGALNTGELFF	TGTGCCAGCTCACCACCGGATGGGGCTCTGAACACCGGGGAGCTGTTTTTT
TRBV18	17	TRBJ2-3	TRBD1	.	CASSPRAPGTDTDTQYF	TGTGCCAGCTCACCACGAGCTCCCGGGACAGACACAGATACGCAGTATTTT
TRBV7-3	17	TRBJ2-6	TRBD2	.	CASSPKGTSSGANVLTF	TGTGCCAGCAGCCCTAAGGGGACTAGCTCTGGGGCCAACGTCCTGACTTTC